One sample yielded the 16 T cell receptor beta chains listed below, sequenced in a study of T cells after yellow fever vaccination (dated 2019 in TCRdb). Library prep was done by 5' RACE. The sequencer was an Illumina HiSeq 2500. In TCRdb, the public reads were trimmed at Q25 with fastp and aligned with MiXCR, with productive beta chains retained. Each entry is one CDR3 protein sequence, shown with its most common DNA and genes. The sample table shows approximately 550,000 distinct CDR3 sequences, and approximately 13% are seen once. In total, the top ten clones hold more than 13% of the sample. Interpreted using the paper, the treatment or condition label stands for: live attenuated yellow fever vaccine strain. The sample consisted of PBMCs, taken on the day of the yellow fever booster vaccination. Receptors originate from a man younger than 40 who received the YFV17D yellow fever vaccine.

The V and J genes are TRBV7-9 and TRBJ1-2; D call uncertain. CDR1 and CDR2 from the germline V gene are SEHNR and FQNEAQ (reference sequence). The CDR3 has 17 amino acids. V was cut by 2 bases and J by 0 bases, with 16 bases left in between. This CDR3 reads CASSLSPAASSNYGYTF. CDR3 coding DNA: TGTGCCAGCAGCTTAAGTCCAGCCGCCAGCTCTAACTATGGCTACACCTTC.

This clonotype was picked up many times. CDR3 coding DNA: TGTGCCAGCAGCTTAGCGGCTGAGCAGTACTTC. Encoded protein: CASSLAAEQYF. The rearrangement links TRBV7-8 to TRBJ2-7; no clear D gene. The CDR3 runs to 11 residues. Germline CDR1 reads SGHVS; CDR2 reads FQNEAQ. V was shortened by 0 bases and J by 7 bases, with 4 bases between the two germline ends.

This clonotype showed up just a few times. For the CDR3, the DNA is TGTGCCAGCAGCTTTAGGACTAGCGGGGTAAATGAGCAGTTCTTC. Its protein product is CASSFRTSGVNEQFF. This rearrangement joins TRBV5-4 to TRBJ2-1; 12 nucleotides match TRBD2. The CDR3 loop spans 15 amino acids. CDR1 SGHNT and CDR2 YYREEE come from the germline V gene (reference sequence). Germline trimming cut 2 bases from V and 7 bases from J; bases unmatched to any gene: 4.

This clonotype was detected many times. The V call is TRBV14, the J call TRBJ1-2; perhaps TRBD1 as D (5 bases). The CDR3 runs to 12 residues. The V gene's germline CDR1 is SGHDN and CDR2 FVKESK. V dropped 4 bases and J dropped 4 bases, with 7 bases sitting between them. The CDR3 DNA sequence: TGTGCCAGCAGCCGCGACAGCTATGGCTACACCTTC. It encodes CASSRDSYGYTF.

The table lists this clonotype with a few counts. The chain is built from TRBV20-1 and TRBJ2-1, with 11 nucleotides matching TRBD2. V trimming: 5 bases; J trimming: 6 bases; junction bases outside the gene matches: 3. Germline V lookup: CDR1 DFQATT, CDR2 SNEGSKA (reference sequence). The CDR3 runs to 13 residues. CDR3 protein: CSALSGRANEQFF. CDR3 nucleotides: TGCAGTGCTCTTAGCGGGAGGGCCAATGAGCAGTTCTTC.

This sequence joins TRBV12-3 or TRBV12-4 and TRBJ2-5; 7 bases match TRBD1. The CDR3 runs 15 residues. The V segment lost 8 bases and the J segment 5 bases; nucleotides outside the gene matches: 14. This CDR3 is CASSPTTGSGETQYF. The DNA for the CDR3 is TGTGCCAGCTCCCCGACGACAGGGTCAGGGGAGACCCAGTACTTC.

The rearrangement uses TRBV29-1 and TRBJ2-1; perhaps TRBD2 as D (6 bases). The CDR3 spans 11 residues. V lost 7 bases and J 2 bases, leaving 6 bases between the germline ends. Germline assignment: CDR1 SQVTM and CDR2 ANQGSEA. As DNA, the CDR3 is TGCAGCGGGACTACCTACAATGAGCAGTTCTTC. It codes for CSGTTYNEQFF.

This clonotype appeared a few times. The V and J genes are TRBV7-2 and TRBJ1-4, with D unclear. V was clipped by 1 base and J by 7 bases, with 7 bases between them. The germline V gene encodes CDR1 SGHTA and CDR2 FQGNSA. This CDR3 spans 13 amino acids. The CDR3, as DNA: TGTGCCAGCAGCTTAGTTGTTGCTGAAAAACTGTTTTTT. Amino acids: CASSLVVAEKLFF. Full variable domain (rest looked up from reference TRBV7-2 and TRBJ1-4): GAGVSQSPSNKVTEKGKDVELRCDPISGHTALYWYRQSLGQGLEFLIYFQGNSAPDKSGLPSDRFSAERTGGSVSTLTIQRTQQEDSAVYLCASSLVVAEKLFFGSGTQLSVL.

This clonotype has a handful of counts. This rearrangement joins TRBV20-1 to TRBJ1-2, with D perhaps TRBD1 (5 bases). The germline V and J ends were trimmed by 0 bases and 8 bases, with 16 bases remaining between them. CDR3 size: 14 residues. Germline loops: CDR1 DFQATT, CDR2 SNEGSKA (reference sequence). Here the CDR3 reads CSARDRDRAFGYTF. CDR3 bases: TGCAGTGCTAGAGACCGAGACAGAGCATTCGGCTACACCTTC.

The CDR3 loop is CSAREGSSDEKLFF. The CDR3 nucleotides read TGCAGTGCTAGAGAGGGCAGTAGCGATGAAAAACTGTTTTTT. The chain joins TRBV20-1 to TRBJ1-4; D ambiguous. The germline CDR1 and CDR2 sequences are DFQATT and SNEGSKA (reference sequence). CDR3 length: 14 amino acids. Trimming took off 0 bases at V and 6 bases at J, with 11 bases between the two ends.

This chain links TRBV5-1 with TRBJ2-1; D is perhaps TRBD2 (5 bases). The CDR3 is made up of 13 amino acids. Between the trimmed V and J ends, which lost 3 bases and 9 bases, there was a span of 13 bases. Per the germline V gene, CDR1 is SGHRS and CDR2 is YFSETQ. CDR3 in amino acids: CASSSTRGSEQFF. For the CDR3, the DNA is TGCGCCAGCAGCTCGACGCGAGGGAGTGAGCAGTTCTTC.

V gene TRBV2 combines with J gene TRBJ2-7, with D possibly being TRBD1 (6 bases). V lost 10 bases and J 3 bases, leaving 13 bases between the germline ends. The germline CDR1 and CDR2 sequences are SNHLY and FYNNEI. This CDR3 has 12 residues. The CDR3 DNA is TGTGCCATCGGGACAAGGGTCTACGAGCAGTACTTC. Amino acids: CAIGTRVYEQYF.

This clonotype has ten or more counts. The CDR3 DNA reads as TGCGCCAGCAGCCAAGGAGGAGCGACCAATGAGCAGTTCTTC. It is translated as CASSQGGATNEQFF. The chain carries TRBV4-3 and TRBJ2-1; D remains unclear. The CDR3 is made up of 14 amino acids. Deletions cut 1 base from V and 6 bases from J, with 10 bases between. CDR1 and CDR2 from the germline V gene are LGHNA and YSLEER.

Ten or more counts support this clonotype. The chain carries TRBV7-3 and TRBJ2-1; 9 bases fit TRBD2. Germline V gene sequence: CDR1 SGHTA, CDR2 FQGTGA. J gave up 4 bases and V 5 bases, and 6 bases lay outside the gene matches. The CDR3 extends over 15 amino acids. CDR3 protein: CASSRSGSQYNEQFF. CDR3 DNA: TGTGCCAGCAGCCGTAGCGGGAGCCAGTACAATGAGCAGTTCTTC. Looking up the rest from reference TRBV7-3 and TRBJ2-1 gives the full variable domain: GAGVSQTPSNKVTEKGKYVELRCDPISGHTALYWYRQSLGQGPEFLIYFQGTGAADDSGLPNDRFFAVRPEGSVSTLKIQRTERGDSAVYLCASSRSGSQYNEQFFGPGTRLTVL.

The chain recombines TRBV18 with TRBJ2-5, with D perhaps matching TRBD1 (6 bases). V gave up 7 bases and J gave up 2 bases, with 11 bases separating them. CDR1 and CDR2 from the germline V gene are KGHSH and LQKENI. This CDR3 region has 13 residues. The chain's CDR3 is CASLWGPQETQYF. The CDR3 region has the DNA TGTGCCAGCTTGTGGGGGCCTCAAGAGACCCAGTACTTC.

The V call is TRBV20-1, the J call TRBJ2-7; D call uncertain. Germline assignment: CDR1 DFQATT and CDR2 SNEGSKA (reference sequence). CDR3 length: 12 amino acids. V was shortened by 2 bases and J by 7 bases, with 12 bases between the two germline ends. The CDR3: CSARRATTEQYF. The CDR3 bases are TGCAGTGCTAGAAGGGCAACAACAGAGCAGTACTTC.